A single sample is the source of the 13 T cell receptor beta chains below, sequenced in a study of siplizumab effects on memory and regulatory T cells. Here immunoSEQ multiplex PCR was the method, and the copy in TCRdb shows in-frame clones only, minus some. The data show more than 45,000 clones, about 97% seen once. The sample was naive CD4+ T cells sorted from blood. These receptors were collected from a human donor in good health.

For the CDR3, the DNA is TGCGCCAGCAGCTTGGATGGGCAGATACAGCCCCAGCATTTT. Its translation: CASSLDGQIQPQHF. The chain has TRBV5-1 and TRBJ1-5; no firm D call. This CDR3 is 14 amino acids long. Germline V gene lookup returns CDR1 SGHRS and CDR2 YFSETQ. V was clipped by 0 bases and J by 7 bases, with 11 bases between them. Filled out from reference TRBV5-1 and TRBJ1-5, the complete variable domain reads KAGVTQTPRYLIKTRGQQVTLSCSPISGHRSVSWYQQTPGQGLQFLFEYFSETQRNKGNFPGRFSGRQFSNSRSEMNVSTLELGDSALYLCASSLDGQIQPQHFGDGTRLSIL.

The chain's CDR3 is CSAQTSFEQYF. As DNA, the CDR3 is TGCAGTGCCCAGACTAGCTTCGAGCAGTACTTC. The chain joins TRBV20-1 to TRBJ2-7, with 7 nucleotides matching TRBD2. Germline loops: CDR1 DFQATT, CDR2 SNEGSKA (reference sequence). The CDR3 spans 11 residues. The V gene end was trimmed by 6 bases and the J gene end by 6 bases; junction bases not matched to a gene: 5.

CDR3 residues: CASSLEGGTGYGYTF. The CDR3, as DNA: TGCGCCAGCAGCTTGGAAGGGGGGACTGGCTATGGCTACACCTTC. The rearrangement joins TRBV5-1 to TRBJ1-2; TRBD1 is a possible D gene (6 bases). This CDR3 spans 15 amino acids. Germline V lookup: CDR1 SGHRS, CDR2 YFSETQ. With 0 bases removed from V and 4 bases from J, the gap between germline ends came to 13 bases.

The chain employs TRBV19 and TRBJ1-2; 9 nucleotides line up with TRBD1. Germline assignment: CDR1 LNHDA and CDR2 SQIVND (reference sequence). There are 14 residues in the CDR3. Trimming removed 6 bases from V and 7 bases from J; junction bases left unmatched: 9. For the CDR3, the DNA is TGTGCCAGTAGAGGCGGGACAGGGAGGGTTGGCTACACCTTC. It yields the protein CASRGGTGRVGYTF.

The V and J genes are TRBV30 and TRBJ1-5; no reliable D call. The V end was cut by 3 bases, the J end by 1 base, with 7 bases between. There are 13 residues in the CDR3. Germline CDR1 GTSNPN, CDR2 SVGIG (reference sequence). The CDR3 bases are TGTGCCTGGAGCGGCGGGAGCAATCAGCCCCAGCATTTT. This translates into CAWSGGSNQPQHF. Combining the CDR3 with reference TRBV30 and TRBJ1-5 gives the whole variable domain SQTIHQWPATLVQPVGSPLSLECTVEGTSNPNLYWYRQAAGRGLQLLFYSVGIGQISSEVPQNLSASRPQDRQFILSSKKLLLSDSGFYLCAWSGGSNQPQHFGDGTRLSIL.

The rearrangement links TRBV7-2 to TRBJ2-4; D possibly uses TRBD1 or TRBD2 (5 bases each). The V end was cut by 5 bases, the J end by 0 bases, with 11 bases between. This CDR3 has 15 amino acids. Germline-derived CDR1 and CDR2 are SGHTA and FQGNSA. The CDR3 protein is CASSPGTVAKNIQYF. CDR3 sequence (DNA): TGTGCCAGCAGCCCCGGGACGGTAGCCAAAAACATTCAGTACTTC.

The CDR3 coding sequence is TGCGCCAGCAGTGAGGGGGTTTCGGATTACCCAGAGACCCAGTACTTC. Translation gives CASSEGVSDYPETQYF. The rearrangement joins TRBV10-1 to TRBJ2-5; the D is unclear. Germline CDR1 WNHNN, CDR2 SYGVQD (reference sequence). CDR3 length: 16 amino acids. With 2 bases removed from V and 4 bases from J, the gap between germline ends came to 17 bases.

This clone appeared once. The chain recombines TRBV12-5 with TRBJ2-3, with D uncertain. Germline V CDR1 and CDR2: LGHNT, FRNRAP. This CDR3 is built from 15 residues. V was cut by 5 bases and J by 5 bases, with 17 bases left in between. In DNA form, the CDR3 reads TGTGCTAGTGGTCGCACGGGCTATATGGGAGATACGCAGTATTTT. The encoded protein is CASGRTGYMGDTQYF.

This chain joins TRBV7-9 and TRBJ1-3; no firm D call. Trimming pared 7 bases from V and 0 bases from J, leaving 13 bases between. CDR3 length: 15 amino acids. Germline CDR1 is SEHNR and CDR2 is FQNEAQ (reference sequence). CDR3 amino acids: CASNTDRASGNTIYF. The CDR3 coding sequence is TGTGCCAGCAACACGGACCGAGCCTCTGGAAACACCATATATTTT. Full variable domain (rest looked up from reference TRBV7-9 and TRBJ1-3): DTGVSQNPRHKITKRGQNVTFRCDPISEHNRLYWYRQTLGQGPEFLTYFQNEAQLEKSRLLSDRFSAERPKGSFSTLEIQRTEQGDSAMYLCASNTDRASGNTIYFGEGSWLTVV.

The chain links TRBV9 to TRBJ2-2; D gene unclear. The CDR3 has 14 residues. V was shortened by 0 bases and J by 5 bases, with 8 bases between the two germline ends. CDR1 is SGDLS and CDR2 is YYNGEE in the germline V gene. The CDR3 nucleotides read TGTGCCAGCAGCGTAGCCCAGAGAACCGGGGAGCTGTTTTTT. It is translated as CASSVAQRTGELFF.

The chain links TRBV5-1 to TRBJ2-1; D not certain. Trimming stripped 2 bases from V and 5 bases from J, with 11 bases between. The germline V gene encodes CDR1 SGHRS and CDR2 YFSETQ. The CDR3 has 14 amino acids. The CDR3 region has the DNA TGCGCCAGCAGCTTCGGAGCCCGTAACAATGAGCAGTTCTTC. Translated: CASSFGARNNEQFF.

This sequence joins TRBV13 and TRBJ2-1, with no clear D. The CDR3 runs to 16 residues. V was shortened by 7 bases and J by 0 bases, with 16 bases between the two germline ends. Looked up from germline, CDR1 is PRHDT and CDR2 is FYEKMQ (reference sequence). CDR3 sequence (DNA): TGTGCCAGCACAATAACACGGATTAGCTCCTACAATGAGCAGTTCTTC. This encodes CASTITRISSYNEQFF. Full variable domain (rest looked up from reference TRBV13 and TRBJ2-1): AAGVIQSPRHLIKEKRETATLKCYPIPRHDTVYWYQQGPGQDPQFLISFYEKMQSDKGSIPDRFSAQQFSDYHSELNMSSLELGDSALYFCASTITRISSYNEQFFGPGTRLTVL.

This clone was counted once. This chain connects TRBV10-3 to TRBJ1-1; 8 bases fit TRBD1. J lost 7 bases, V lost 6 bases, and 10 bases had no gene match. This CDR3 comprises 14 residues. From germline, CDR1 is ENHRY and CDR2 SYGVKD. The CDR3 DNA sequence: TGTGCCATCAGAGCCGACGACAGGGGTATTGAAGCTTTCTTT. Translated: CAIRADDRGIEAFF.